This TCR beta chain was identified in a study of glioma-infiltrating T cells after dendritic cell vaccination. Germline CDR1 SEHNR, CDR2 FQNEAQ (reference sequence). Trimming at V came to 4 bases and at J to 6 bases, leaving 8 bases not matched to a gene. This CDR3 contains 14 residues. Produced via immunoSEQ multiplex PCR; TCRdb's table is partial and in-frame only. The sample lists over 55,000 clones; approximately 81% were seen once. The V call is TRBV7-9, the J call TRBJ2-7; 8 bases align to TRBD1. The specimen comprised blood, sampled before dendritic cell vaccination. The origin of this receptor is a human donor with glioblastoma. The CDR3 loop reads CASSSRQGTLEQYF. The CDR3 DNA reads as TGTGCCAGCAGCTCAAGACAGGGGACTCTCGAGCAGTACTTC. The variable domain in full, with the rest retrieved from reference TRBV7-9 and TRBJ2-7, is DTGVSQNPRHKITKRGQNVTFRCDPISEHNRLYWYRQTLGQGPEFLTYFQNEAQLEKSRLLSDRFSAERPKGSFSTLEIQRTEQGDSAMYLCASSSRQGTLEQYFGPGTRLTVT.